This TCR beta chain was sequenced during a study of blood T cell repertoires in COVID-19. This clone has more than one count but fewer than ten. Clones were sequenced by immunoSEQ multiplex PCR, and TCRdb holds only the in-frame ones, with some missing. The sample has under 110,000 clones; around 75% are singletons. The CDR3 covers 16 residues. Germline V gene lookup returns CDR1 LGHDT and CDR2 YNNKEL (reference sequence). V lost 2 bases, J lost 4 bases, and 8 bases stayed unmatched. The sample comprised peripheral blood. The sequence was collected from a human donor with acute or convalescent COVID-19. The donor label of this sample is uncertain. This rearrangement joins TRBV3-1 (or the pseudogene TRBV3-2) to TRBJ2-1; TRBD2 matches 7 bases. This CDR3 is CASSQSYGGGYNEQFF. CDR3 DNA: TGTGCCAGCAGCCAAAGTTACGGGGGAGGGTACAATGAGCAGTTCTTC.